Listed here are 2 T cell receptor beta chains from one sample, sequenced in a study of Tregs in tolerant kidney transplant recipients. Sequencing was performed with immunoSEQ multiplex PCR; in TCRdb, only in-frame clones are kept and a portion is missing. Recorded for this sample: about 30,000 clones. Sequenced material: CD8+ T cells from blood, taken before the transplant. The receptors were gathered from a human donor who received a combined kidney and bone marrow transplant.

About this clone itself: The CDR3 end is not reached by the read, which stops 3 residues before it; the germline J gene fills it in. V gene TRBV5-4 combines with J gene TRBJ2-7; 7 bases align to TRBD2. The V gene end was trimmed by 9 bases and the J gene end by 3 bases; junction bases not matched to a gene: 9. Per the germline V gene, CDR1 is SGHNT and CDR2 is YYREEE (reference sequence). The CDR3 consists of 13 residues. CDR3 residues: CATGPGGNYEQYF. The CDR3 bases that were read are TGTGCCACAGGGCCGGGGGGAAACTACGAG. Based on the CDR3 plus reference TRBV5-4 and TRBJ2-7, the full variable domain is ETGVTQSPTHLIKTRGQQVTLRCSSQSGHNTVSWYQQALGQGPQFIFQYYREEENGRGNFPPRFSGLQFPNYSSELNVNALELDDSALYLCATGPGGNYEQYFGPGTRLTVT.

The CDR3 DNA, read in part, is TGTGCCAGCAGCTGGGGCATTGAG. Protein product: CASSWGIE. The entire CDR3 sequence reads CASSWGIEQFF. This chain links TRBV5-6 with TRBJ2-1, with D maybe TRBD1 (5 bases). Read sequence stops 3 residues before the CDR3 end, and the germline J gene provides the missing end. Trimming shortened V by 3 bases and J by 9 bases, and 7 bases separated the two germline ends. CDR1 SGHDT and CDR2 YYEEEE come from the germline V gene. The CDR3 extends over 11 amino acids.